These T cell receptor beta chains were read from a single sample in a study of T-cell reconstitution after alpha-beta-depleted transplantation in children. MiXCR, applied by TCRdb to the PCR reads, yields one record per CDR3 protein. The repertoire includes about 460,000 distinct CDR3 sequences, 12% of them detected once, and about 5.6% sits in the top ten. This sample comprised PBMCs from the stem cell graft donor, obtained from the stem cell graft. Receptors were obtained from a human donor who donated a stem cell graft to a child with combined immunodeficiency. The CDR3 runs from the conserved cysteine through the conserved F or W. D genes are given only for firm matches. For some rows the clone size is stated as once, few or many, or as a class when expanded; others skip it.

cdr3_aa	cdr3_nt	v_call	j_call	cdr3_length	clone_size	d_call
CASRHAGEQYF	TGTGCCAGCAGACACGCAGGCGAGCAGTACTTC	TRBV27	TRBJ2-7	11	.	.
CSVRDGLQETQYF	TGCAGCGTGCGGGACGGCCTCCAAGAGACCCAGTACTTC	TRBV29-1	TRBJ2-5	13	.	.
CSTEVGGFNNEQFF	TGCAGCACCGAGGTGGGGGGCTTCAACAATGAGCAGTTCTTC	TRBV29-1	TRBJ2-1	14	many	.
CSARRSGRRNEQFF	TGCAGTGCTCGACGTAGCGGGAGACGCAATGAGCAGTTCTTC	TRBV20-1	TRBJ2-1	14	.	TRBD2
CSVSGRSSYEQYF	TGCAGCGTTTCAGGGAGGAGCTCCTACGAGCAGTACTTC	TRBV29-1	TRBJ2-7	13	.	.
CASSTSNEQYF	TGTGCCAGCAGTACTAGCAACGAGCAGTACTTC	TRBV6-2/TRBV6-3	TRBJ2-7	11	.	.
CATSRDRGATDTQYF	TGTGCCACCAGCAGAGATAGGGGGGCCACAGATACGCAGTATTTT	TRBV15	TRBJ2-3	15	few	.
CASSTGTGRDEQFF	TGTGCCAGCAGTACCGGGACAGGGAGGGATGAGCAGTTCTTC	TRBV12-3/TRBV12-4	TRBJ2-1	14	many	TRBD1
CSARIGAGGQDTQYF	TGCAGTGCTAGAATTGGGGCGGGAGGTCAGGATACGCAGTATTTT	TRBV20-1	TRBJ2-3	15	.	TRBD2
CASSLGDTHTGELFF	TGTGCCAGCAGCTTAGGCGACACCCACACCGGGGAGCTGTTTTTT	TRBV7-6	TRBJ2-2	15	once	.
CAVSTANTGELFF	TGTGCCGTTTCGACGGCGAACACCGGGGAGCTGTTTTTT	TRBV10-3	TRBJ2-2	13	few	.
CSVESLGYEQYF	TGCAGCGTTGAATCCCTGGGGTACGAGCAGTACTTC	TRBV29-1	TRBJ2-7	12	.	.
CSAPGGNTDTQYF	TGCAGTGCTCCAGGAGGGAACACAGATACGCAGTATTTT	TRBV20-1	TRBJ2-3	13	.	.
CASSVDWGGTNEQFF	TGTGCCAGCAGCGTAGATTGGGGGGGCACCAATGAGCAGTTCTTC	TRBV9	TRBJ2-1	15	many	.
CSEYRVRRYGYTF	TGCAGCGAATACAGGGTTCGTCGCTATGGCTACACCTTC	TRBV29-1	TRBJ1-2	13	.	.
CSVGRNNEQFF	TGCAGCGTTGGACGGAACAATGAGCAGTTCTTC	TRBV29-1	TRBJ2-1	11	.	.
CAWSGTGLVAFF	TGTGCCTGGAGTGGGACAGGGCTCGTAGCTTTCTTT	TRBV30	TRBJ1-1	12	few	TRBD1
CAISDSIYNEQFF	TGTGCCATCTCGGACAGTATCTACAATGAGCAGTTCTTC	TRBV27	TRBJ2-1	13	many	.
CASSRSSFAALGFGNTIYF	TGTGCCAGCAGCCGAAGCAGCTTTGCCGCCTTGGGGTTTGGAAACACCATATATTTT	TRBV5-6	TRBJ1-3	19	.	.
CASSQDGVNYNEQFF	TGTGCCAGCAGCCAAGACGGGGTGAACTACAATGAGCAGTTCTTC	TRBV4-2	TRBJ2-1	15	many	.
CASSQDSRLAGNEQFF	TGCGCCAGCAGCCAAGATAGTCGGCTAGCCGGCAATGAGCAGTTCTTC	TRBV4-3	TRBJ2-1	16	many	.
CASSFPGPYEQYF	TGTGCCAGCAGCTTCCCGGGCCCCTACGAGCAGTACTTC	TRBV7-2	TRBJ2-7	13	few	.
CSAGNGTVSYEQYF	TGCAGTGCTGGCAATGGGACTGTGTCCTACGAGCAGTACTTC	TRBV20-1	TRBJ2-7	14	many	.
CASSYTPAETQYF	TGTGCCAGCAGTTACACCCCGGCCGAGACCCAGTACTTC	TRBV12-3/TRBV12-4	TRBJ2-5	13	many	.
CASSSNRGSYNEQFF	TGTGCCAGCAGCTCAAACAGGGGCTCCTACAATGAGCAGTTCTTC	TRBV11-2	TRBJ2-1	15	many	TRBD1
CASSWAQGGTNTGELFF	TGTGCCAGCAGCTGGGCACAGGGGGGGACGAACACCGGGGAGCTGTTTTTT	TRBV5-8	TRBJ2-2	17	many	.
CAWSHNYGYTF	TGTGCCTGGAGTCATAACTATGGCTACACCTTC	TRBV30	TRBJ1-2	11	.	.
CASSQDPAGGFNEQFF	TGCGCCAGCAGCCAAGATCCAGCGGGAGGTTTCAATGAGCAGTTCTTC	TRBV4-3	TRBJ2-1	16	few	TRBD2
CASSSSSGAGELFF	TGTGCCAGCAGTTCCTCTAGCGGGGCCGGGGAGCTGTTTTTT	TRBV27	TRBJ2-2	14	few	TRBD2
CAISGRDSSDGYTF	TGTGCCATCAGTGGCAGGGACAGTTCGGATGGCTACACCTTC	TRBV10-3	TRBJ1-2	14	.	TRBD1
CASSVDGSGANVLTF	TGTGCCAGCAGCGTAGATGGGTCCGGGGCCAACGTCCTGACTTTC	TRBV9	TRBJ2-6	15	many	.
CSVTDSGANVLTF	TGCAGCGTTACCGATTCTGGGGCCAACGTCCTGACTTTC	TRBV29-1	TRBJ2-6	13	many	.
CASSTSSPGLAGAPNEQFF	TGTGCCAGCAGCACTAGTAGCCCCGGACTAGCGGGGGCCCCCAATGAGCAGTTCTTC	TRBV5-6	TRBJ2-1	19	few	TRBD2
CASSALGLAGGPSGTDTQYF	TGCGCCAGCAGCGCCCTTGGTCTAGCGGGAGGGCCGTCAGGGACAGATACGCAGTATTTT	TRBV5-1	TRBJ2-3	20	.	TRBD2
CASSLPVSEQFF	TGTGCCAGCAGTTTACCTGTAAGTGAGCAGTTCTTC	TRBV12-3/TRBV12-4	TRBJ2-1	12	many	.
CASSLGTYDTGELFF	TGTGCCAGCAGCTTAGGGACATACGACACCGGGGAGCTGTTTTTT	TRBV7-2	TRBJ2-2	15	.	.
CASSLGYRNGNTIYF	TGTGCCAGCAGCTTAGGGTACAGGAACGGAAACACCATATATTTT	TRBV7-2	TRBJ1-3	15	many	.
CASSPDGGAQQPQHF	TGTGCCAGCAGCCCGGACGGGGGGGCTCAACAGCCCCAGCATTTT	TRBV7-6	TRBJ1-5	15	.	.
CAWSRASSYNEQFF	TGTGCCTGGAGTAGGGCGAGCTCCTACAATGAGCAGTTCTTC	TRBV30	TRBJ2-1	14	few	.
CAISETVGLTRETQYF	TGTGCCATCAGTGAGACCGTCGGCCTCACACGGGAGACCCAGTACTTC	TRBV10-3	TRBJ2-5	16	many	.
CASSISDNQPQHF	TGTGCCAGCAGCATCAGTGACAATCAGCCCCAGCATTTT	TRBV13	TRBJ1-5	13	few	.
CARNPKTSGRSRQFF	TGTGCCAGAAACCCCAAGACTAGCGGGAGGTCTCGTCAGTTCTTC	TRBV19	TRBJ2-1	15	.	TRBD2
CASSYRLAGDYEQYF	TGTGCCAGCAGTTACCGACTAGCGGGAGACTACGAGCAGTACTTC	TRBV6-5	TRBJ2-7	15	.	TRBD2
CASSLGLAVGYEQYF	TGTGCCAGCAGCTTGGGGCTAGCCGTCGGCTACGAGCAGTACTTC	TRBV5-5	TRBJ2-7	15	few	.
CASSDDRDMGQETQYF	TGTGCCAGCAGCGATGACCGGGACATGGGTCAAGAGACCCAGTACTTC	TRBV2	TRBJ2-5	16	once	.
CASSYSVFRDRGDGEQYF	TGTGCCAGCAGTTACTCGGTCTTCAGGGACAGGGGAGACGGCGAGCAGTACTTC	TRBV6-2/TRBV6-3	TRBJ2-7	18	.	TRBD1
CASSPITGGEAFF	TGTGCCAGCAGCCCAATTACGGGCGGTGAAGCTTTCTTT	TRBV3-1	TRBJ1-1	13	few	.
CASTKGTDTQYF	TGTGCCAGCACTAAAGGCACAGATACGCAGTATTTT	TRBV12-3/TRBV12-4	TRBJ2-3	12	many	.
CASSPRGSSNEQFF	TGTGCCAGCAGCCCCAGAGGCAGCTCCAATGAGCAGTTCTTC	TRBV7-2	TRBJ2-1	14	few	.
CASRLTGSDTQYF	TGTGCCAGCAGATTAACAGGGTCGGATACGCAGTATTTT	TRBV6-2/TRBV6-3	TRBJ2-3	13	.	.
CASSLEGFHTDTQYF	TGTGCCAGCAGCTTAGAGGGCTTCCACACAGATACGCAGTATTTT	TRBV7-9	TRBJ2-3	15	few	.
CASSEMAWKSYNEQFF	TGTGCCAGCAGTGAGATGGCATGGAAATCGTACAATGAGCAGTTCTTC	TRBV6-1	TRBJ2-1	16	.	.
CASSYLEGEQFF	TGTGCCAGCAGCTATCTAGAGGGGGAGCAGTTCTTC	TRBV7-2	TRBJ2-1	12	.	.